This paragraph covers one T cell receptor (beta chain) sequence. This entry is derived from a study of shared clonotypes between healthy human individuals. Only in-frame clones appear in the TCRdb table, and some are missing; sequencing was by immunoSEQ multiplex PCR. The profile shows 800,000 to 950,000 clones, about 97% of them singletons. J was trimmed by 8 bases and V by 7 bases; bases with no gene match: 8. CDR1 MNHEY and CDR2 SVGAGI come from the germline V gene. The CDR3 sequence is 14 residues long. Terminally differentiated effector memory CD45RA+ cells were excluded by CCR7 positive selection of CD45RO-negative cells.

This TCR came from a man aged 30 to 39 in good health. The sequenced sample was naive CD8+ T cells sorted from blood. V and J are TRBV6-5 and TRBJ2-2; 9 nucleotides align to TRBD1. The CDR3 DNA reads TGTGCCAGCAATCCGGGACAGGGTGTGGGGGAGCTGTTTTTT. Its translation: CASNPGQGVGELFF.